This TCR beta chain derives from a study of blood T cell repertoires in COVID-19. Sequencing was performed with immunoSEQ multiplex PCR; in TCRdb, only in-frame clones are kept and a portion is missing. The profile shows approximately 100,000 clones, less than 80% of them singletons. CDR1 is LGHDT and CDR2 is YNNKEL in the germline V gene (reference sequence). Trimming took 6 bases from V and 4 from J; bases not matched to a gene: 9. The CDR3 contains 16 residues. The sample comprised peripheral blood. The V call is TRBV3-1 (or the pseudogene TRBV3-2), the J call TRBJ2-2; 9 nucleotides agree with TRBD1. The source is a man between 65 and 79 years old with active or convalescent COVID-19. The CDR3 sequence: CASRGGDRVSTGELFF. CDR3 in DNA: TGTGCCAGCAGGGGTGGGGACAGGGTGAGCACCGGGGAGCTGTTTTTT.